What follows are 32 T cell receptor beta chains derived from one specimen sequenced in a study of blood T cell repertoires in COVID-19. Sequencing was performed with immunoSEQ multiplex PCR; in TCRdb, only in-frame clones are kept and a portion is missing. The profile shows under 200,000 clones, 86% of them singletons. Source material: peripheral blood. The receptors originated from a man between 65 and 85 years old with acute or convalescent COVID-19.

The V call is TRBV5-4, the J call TRBJ1-1; D remains ambiguous. The CDR3 runs to 12 residues. Looked up from germline, CDR1 is SGHNT and CDR2 is YYREEE (reference sequence). V shed 0 bases and J shed 7 bases, with 7 bases lying between them. The CDR3 DNA reads as TGTGCCAGCAGCTTGGGACGGGTTGAAGCTTTCTTT. Protein sequence: CASSLGRVEAFF.

CDR3 sequence: CATGDRLATNEKLFF. The CDR3 coding sequence is TGTGCCACCGGGGACAGGCTTGCAACTAATGAAAAACTGTTTTTT. The rearrangement uses TRBV27 and TRBJ1-4; 8 bases fit TRBD1. Germline CDR1 reads MNHEY; CDR2 reads SMNVEV (reference sequence). This CDR3 region has 15 residues. J lost 0 bases, V lost 10 bases, and 7 bases had no gene match. Combining the CDR3 with reference TRBV27 and TRBJ1-4 gives the whole variable domain EAQVTQNPRYLITVTGKKLTVTCSQNMNHEYMSWYRQDPGLGLRQIYYSMNVEVTDKGDVPEGYKVSRKEKRNFPLILESPSPNQTSLYFCATGDRLATNEKLFFGSGTQLSVL.

This chain uses TRBV5-1 with TRBJ2-3; weak D call: TRBD1 (6 bases). CDR1 and CDR2 from the germline V gene are SGHRS and YFSETQ. Trimming took off 0 bases at V and 0 bases at J, with 8 bases between the two ends. The CDR3 is made up of 15 amino acids. The CDR3 coding sequence is TGCGCCAGCAGCTTGGGGGGGCCCAGCACAGATACGCAGTATTTT. Amino acids: CASSLGGPSTDTQYF.

The chain uses TRBV15 and TRBJ1-1; 8 bases line up with TRBD1. CDR1 is LNHNV, CDR2 YYDKDF, per germline (reference sequence). V shed 0 bases, J shed 5 bases, and the junction held 5 bases outside the gene matches. The CDR3 sequence is 15 residues long. The CDR3 nucleotides are TGTGCCACCAGCAGAGAGTACAGGGGGGAGACTGAAGCTTTCTTT. It translates to CATSREYRGETEAFF.

This chain connects TRBV11-2 to TRBJ2-7, with TRBD1 identical over 10 bases. V was pared by 3 bases and J by 3 bases, with 5 bases of the junction left unmatched. Germline V CDR1 and CDR2: SGHAT, FQNNGV. The CDR3 is made up of 15 amino acids. CDR3 nucleotides: TGTGCCAGCAGCTTGGACGGGACAGGGGACTACGAGCAGTACTTC. This encodes CASSLDGTGDYEQYF.

About this clone itself: One end of the junction varies from germline; a read error may be responsible. This chain links TRBV4-1 with TRBJ2-3, with 7 bases identical to TRBD2. This CDR3 is 16 amino acids long. Per germline, CDR1 MGHRA and CDR2 YSYEKL. CDR3 nucleotides: TGCGCCAGCTGCCAAGCGACGGGGGGAATCACAGATACGCAGTATTTT. Amino acids: CASCQATGGITDTQYF.

This clone has a single count. V gene TRBV4-3 combines with J gene TRBJ1-1, with 9 bases lining up with TRBD1. Per the germline V gene, CDR1 is LGHNA and CDR2 is YSLEER. Unmatched junction bases numbered 2, after V lost 8 bases and J lost 1 base. CDR3 length: 13 residues. The CDR3 nucleotides read TGCGCCAGCGGGACAGGGCCGAACACTGAAGCTTTCTTT. This sequence encodes CASGTGPNTEAFF.

The chain couples TRBV9 to TRBJ1-6; D is possibly TRBD1 (6 bases). Germline lookup yields CDR1 SGDLS and CDR2 YYNGEE. The CDR3 is 15 residues long. V was shortened by 5 bases and J by 7 bases, with 16 bases between the two germline ends. The chain's CDR3 is CASSPVAGDNSPLHF. CDR3 bases: TGTGCCAGCAGTCCCGTGGCAGGGGACAATTCACCCCTCCACTTT.

The rearrangement uses TRBV20-1 and TRBJ1-2; perhaps TRBD1 as D (5 bases). Germline lookup yields CDR1 DFQATT and CDR2 SNEGSKA (reference sequence). There are 14 residues in the CDR3. V lost 3 bases and J lost 0, with 11 bases in between. This CDR3 reads CSASMTAPNYGYTF. The DNA of the CDR3 is TGCAGTGCTAGTATGACAGCTCCTAACTATGGCTACACCTTC.

The rearrangement uses TRBV19 and TRBJ1-1, with TRBD1 as a possible D gene (6 bases). The germline V gene has CDR1 LNHDA and CDR2 SQIVND (reference sequence). V was cut by 5 bases and J by 1 base, with 11 bases left in between. This CDR3 has 14 residues. The CDR3 nucleotides read TGTGCCAGTAGTCCTAAGACAGGGAACACTGAAGCTTTCTTT. This encodes CASSPKTGNTEAFF. Full variable domain (outside the CDR3, taken from reference TRBV19 and TRBJ1-1): DGGITQSPKYLFRKEGQNVTLSCEQNLNHDAMYWYRQDPGQGLRLIYYSQIVNDFQKGDIAEGYSVSREKKESFPLTVTSAQKNPTAFYLCASSPKTGNTEAFFGQGTRLTVV.

The chain joins TRBV4-2 to TRBJ1-6; D is unresolved. The V gene's germline CDR1 is LGHNA and CDR2 YNFKEQ. The CDR3 has 13 residues. V shed 3 bases and J shed 7 bases, with 7 bases lying between them. The CDR3 region has the DNA TGTGCCAGCAGCCACGGGAGGAATTCACCCCTCCACTTT. Translating gives CASSHGRNSPLHF.

The chain joins TRBV3-1 (or the pseudogene TRBV3-2) to TRBJ1-3, with D tentatively TRBD1 (5 bases). V lost 0 bases to trimming and J lost 3 bases, with 9 bases between them. The V gene's germline CDR1 is LGHDT and CDR2 YNNKEL (reference sequence). The CDR3 runs to 15 residues. The CDR3 DNA is TGTGCCAGCAGCCAAGACAGGGCAAATGGAAACACCATATATTTT. Translation: CASSQDRANGNTIYF.

The chain combines TRBV18 with TRBJ1-1; 8 bases are shared with TRBD1. This CDR3 comprises 18 residues. V was clipped by 1 base and J by 0 bases; unmatched bases: 10. The germline gives CDR1 KGHSH, CDR2 LQKENI. CDR3 sequence: CASSPLSMGQAMNTEAFF. In DNA, the CDR3 is TGTGCCAGCTCACCACTATCGATGGGACAGGCCATGAACACTGAAGCTTTCTTT.

About this clone: Other DNA sequences in this sample translate to the same CDR3. The chain is built from TRBV11-2 and TRBJ1-5; D remains unclear. The CDR3 loop spans 15 amino acids. In germline, CDR1 is SGHAT, CDR2 FQNNGV. The V and J ends lost 1 base and 6 bases respectively, with 13 bases between them. The CDR3, as DNA: TGTGCCAGCAGCTTAGGAGTCCGGGAGGGTCAGCCCCAGCATTTT. Its translation: CASSLGVREGQPQHF.

V usage is TRBV20-1 and J usage is TRBJ2-7; weak D call: TRBD1 (6 bases). Germline V gene sequence: CDR1 DFQATT, CDR2 SNEGSKA (reference sequence). The CDR3 contains 13 residues. Trimming removed 3 bases from V and 4 bases from J, with 13 bases in between. In nucleotides, the CDR3 is TGCAGTGCTAGTCGAAACAGGGCGTACGAGCAGTACTTC. As protein: CSASRNRAYEQYF.

The chain carries TRBV10-2 and TRBJ1-2; a possible D gene is TRBD1 (6 bases). CDR1 is WSHSY, CDR2 SAAADI, per germline. The V end lost 4 bases, the J end lost 4 bases, and 25 bases lay between the germline ends. The CDR3 has 18 amino acids. The DNA of the CDR3 is TGCGCCAGCAGTGTTGAAAATGGACAGCTGAATCCATCCTATGGCTACACCTTC. Its translation: CASSVENGQLNPSYGYTF.

The V gene is TRBV30, the J gene TRBJ2-4, with 9 bases fitting TRBD2. From germline, CDR1 is GTSNPN and CDR2 SVGIG (reference sequence). The CDR3 totals 16 residues. V shed 2 bases, J shed 6 bases, and the junction held 11 bases outside the gene matches. The CDR3 loop reads CAWSRLREGRGNIQYF. CDR3 nucleotide sequence: TGTGCCTGGAGTCGGCTGCGGGAGGGCCGGGGAAACATTCAGTACTTC.

The J gene is TRBJ1-2, the V gene TRBV28; 9 bases match TRBD1. Germline-derived CDR1 and CDR2 are MDHEN and SYDVKM. The CDR3 runs to 14 residues. V was pared by 10 bases and J by 2 bases, with 8 bases of the junction left unmatched. The CDR3 is CATRTGDLNYGYTF. The DNA for the CDR3 is TGTGCCACCAGGACAGGGGACTTAAACTATGGCTACACCTTC.

The gene calls are TRBV28 and TRBJ1-5; D may be TRBD1 (5 bases). This CDR3 has 15 amino acids. Trimming stripped 6 bases from V and 3 bases from J, with 15 bases between. CDR1 and CDR2 from the germline V gene are MDHEN and SYDVKM. The CDR3 bases are TGTGCCAGCAGCTATGGCCCAGGGCCCAATCAGCCCCAGCATTTT. This encodes CASSYGPGPNQPQHF.

This sequence joins TRBV7-8 and TRBJ1-1, with 7 bases identical to TRBD1. The CDR3 consists of 15 residues. Per germline, CDR1 SGHVS and CDR2 FQNEAQ. Unmatched junction bases numbered 11, after V lost 4 bases and J lost 6 bases. In nucleotides, the CDR3 is TGTGCCAGCAGCTCCCTGACAGGGAAGGACGCTGAAGCTTTCTTT. As protein: CASSSLTGKDAEAFF.

The J gene is TRBJ1-5, the V gene TRBV4-1; D unresolved. V lost 0 bases and J lost 2, with 5 bases in between. CDR3 size: 14 residues. Per the germline V gene, CDR1 is MGHRA and CDR2 is YSYEKL. In nucleotides, the CDR3 is TGCGCCAGCAGCCAAGATCGAGGCAATCAGCCCCAGCATTTT. This codes for CASSQDRGNQPQHF.

In this sample, this clone turned up once. V usage is TRBV15 and J usage is TRBJ2-1; D might be TRBD1 (6 bases). CDR1 LNHNV and CDR2 YYDKDF come from the germline V gene (reference sequence). The CDR3 spans 15 residues. V was cut by 6 bases and J by 8 bases, with 20 bases left in between. DNA for the CDR3: TGTGCCACCAGAGCCACAGGGACCCCTATCCATGAGCAGTTCTTC. Residues: CATRATGTPIHEQFF.

This rearrangement joins TRBV19 to TRBJ2-2; possibly TRBD2 for D (6 bases). This CDR3 region has 15 residues. Per germline, CDR1 LNHDA and CDR2 SQIVND (reference sequence). The V end lost 7 bases, the J end lost 3 bases, and 15 bases lay between the germline ends. The CDR3 region is CASMRFERDTGELFF. The CDR3 DNA reads as TGTGCCAGTATGAGGTTTGAGCGGGACACCGGGGAGCTGTTTTTT.

The chain carries TRBV3-1 (or the pseudogene TRBV3-2) and TRBJ1-3, with no clear D. CDR3 length equals 15 residues. Germline V gene sequence: CDR1 LGHDT, CDR2 YNNKEL (reference sequence). V gave up 5 bases and J gave up 1 base, with 12 bases separating them. CDR3 coding DNA: TGTGCCAGCAGCGTCTCCATGGAGTCTGGAAACACCATATATTTT. Translation gives CASSVSMESGNTIYF.

The chain links TRBV18 to TRBJ1-3; D call uncertain. Germline CDR1 reads KGHSH; CDR2 reads LQKENI. This CDR3 comprises 13 residues. V gave up 6 bases and J gave up 4 bases, with 10 bases separating them. The chain's CDR3 is CASSPGLGNTIYF. The CDR3 bases are TGTGCCAGCTCCCCAGGACTGGGAAACACCATATATTTT.

The chain links TRBV20-1 to TRBJ1-5, with D hard to call. The CDR3 spans 11 residues. From germline, CDR1 is DFQATT and CDR2 SNEGSKA (reference sequence). Between the trimmed V and J ends, which lost 2 bases and 5 bases, there was a span of 4 bases. CDR3 sequence reads: CSARRYQPQHF. CDR3 coding DNA: TGCAGTGCTAGACGTTATCAGCCCCAGCATTTT.

A single count supports this clone. The chain uses TRBV11-2 and TRBJ2-2; the D is unclear. Trimming cost V 6 bases and J 1 base, with 6 bases left between them. CDR1 and CDR2 (germline): SGHAT, FQNNGV. This CDR3 comprises 13 residues. CDR3 DNA: TGTGCCAGCAGACGGTGGAACACCGGGGAGCTGTTTTTT. It encodes CASRRWNTGELFF.

This chain uses TRBV9 with TRBJ2-2; possibly TRBD2 for D (6 bases). The CDR3 sequence is 14 residues long. The V and J ends lost 5 bases and 5 bases respectively, with 13 bases between them. The germline CDR1 and CDR2 sequences are SGDLS and YYNGEE. CDR3 nucleotides: TGTGCCAGCAGAGGAGGGAGAGGAACCGGGGAGCTGTTTTTT. Its protein is CASRGGRGTGELFF.

The chain has TRBV10-2 and TRBJ1-4; the D is unclear. Germline V gene sequence: CDR1 WSHSY, CDR2 SAAADI. This CDR3 has 14 residues. V was pared by 3 bases and J by 7 bases, with 12 bases between. CDR3 amino acids: CASSDSQATEKLFF. As DNA, the CDR3 is TGCGCCAGCAGTGATTCGCAGGCCACTGAAAAACTGTTTTTT.

V is TRBV27 and J is TRBJ2-5; D is undetermined. V lost 2 bases and J lost 5, with 6 bases in between. The CDR3 totals 12 residues. Germline lookup yields CDR1 MNHEY and CDR2 SMNVEV (reference sequence). CDR3 nucleotides: TGTGCCAGCAGTTTACCCTCGGAGACCCAGTACTTC. Its protein is CASSLPSETQYF.

This clone was counted only a few times. J is TRBJ2-7 and V is TRBV3-1 (or the pseudogene TRBV3-2), with TRBD2 as a possible D gene (5 bases). V was trimmed by 8 bases and J by 0 bases, leaving 11 bases between them. The CDR3 is made up of 13 amino acids. The germline V gene has CDR1 LGHDT and CDR2 YNNKEL (reference sequence). CDR3 residues: CASEGPSSYEQYF. The CDR3 nucleotides are TGTGCCAGCGAGGGTCCGAGCTCCTACGAGCAGTACTTC.

This clone was observed a few times. V usage is TRBV6-5 and J usage is TRBJ1-2; a possible D gene is TRBD1 (6 bases). V lost 4 bases to trimming and J lost 5 bases, with 14 bases between them. The CDR3 extends over 14 amino acids. CDR1 MNHEY and CDR2 SVGAGI come from the germline V gene. The CDR3 spells CASSFIMGHYGYTF. CDR3 DNA: TGTGCCAGCAGTTTTATAATGGGACATTATGGCTACACCTTC.